This T cell receptor beta chain originates from a study of tumor-infiltrating lymphocytes in primary liver carcinoma. On the study more broadly: Patients of both sexes were 30 to 69 years old.

Starting material of 500 to 600 ng total RNA yielded TCR beta cDNA via a constant-region primer. Libraries covering TCR beta were generated through three nested multiplex PCR rounds (using a slightly modified ARM-PCR). TRBV1-TRBV30 forward primers paired with a C-beta reverse primer were used in the first two PCR rounds, which ran roughly 9 cycles each. TCRdb recomputed calls from the multiplex PCR reads with MiXCR, one row per CDR3 protein. Among fewer than 80,000 distinct CDR3 sequences, under 75% were seen once, and the ten largest hold about 28%. From unsorted bulk tissue weighing roughly 17-32 mg, DNA and RNA were co-extracted. Germline V gene data show CDR1 as MNHNS and CDR2 as SASEGT. The CDR3 covers 17 residues. Trimming cost V 2 bases and J 3 bases, with 20 bases left between them.

The receptor was isolated from a man aged 35 to 55 with primary liver carcinoma and hepatitis B virus infection. The rearrangement uses TRBV6-1 and TRBJ2-7; possibly TRBD1 for D (5 bases). The sample comprised tumor-adjacent normal liver tissue. CDR3 DNA: TGTGCCAGCAGTGAATCCTGCTGGTGGCAGGGTCACTACGAGCAGTACTTC. As protein: CASSESCWWQGHYEQYF.